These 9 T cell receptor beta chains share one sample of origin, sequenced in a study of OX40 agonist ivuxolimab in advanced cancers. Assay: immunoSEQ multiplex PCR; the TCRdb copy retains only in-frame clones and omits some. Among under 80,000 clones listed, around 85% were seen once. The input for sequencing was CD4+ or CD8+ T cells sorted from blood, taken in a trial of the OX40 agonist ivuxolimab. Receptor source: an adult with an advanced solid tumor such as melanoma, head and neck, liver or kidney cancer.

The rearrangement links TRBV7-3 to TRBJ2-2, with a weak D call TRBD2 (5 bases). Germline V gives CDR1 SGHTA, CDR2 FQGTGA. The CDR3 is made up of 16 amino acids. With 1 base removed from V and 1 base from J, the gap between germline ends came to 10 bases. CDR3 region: CASSLMASLNTGELFF. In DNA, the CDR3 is TGTGCCAGCAGCTTAATGGCTAGCTTGAACACCGGGGAGCTGTTTTTT. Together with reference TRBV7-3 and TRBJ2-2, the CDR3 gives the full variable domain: GAGVSQTPSNKVTEKGKYVELRCDPISGHTALYWYRQSLGQGPEFLIYFQGTGAADDSGLPNDRFFAVRPEGSVSTLKIQRTERGDSAVYLCASSLMASLNTGELFFGEGSRLTVL.

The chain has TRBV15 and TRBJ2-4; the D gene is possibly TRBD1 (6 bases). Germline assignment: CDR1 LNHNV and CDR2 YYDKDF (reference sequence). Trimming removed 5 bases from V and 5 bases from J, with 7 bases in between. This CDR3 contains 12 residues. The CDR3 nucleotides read TGTGCCACCAGCCACAGGGAAAACATTCAGTACTTC. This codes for CATSHRENIQYF.

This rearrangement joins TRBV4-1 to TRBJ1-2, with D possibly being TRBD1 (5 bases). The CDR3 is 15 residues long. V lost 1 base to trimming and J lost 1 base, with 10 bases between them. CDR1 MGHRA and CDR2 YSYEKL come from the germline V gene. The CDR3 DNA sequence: TGCGCCAGCAGCCAAGGGGACGGCCTTAACTATGGCTACACCTTC. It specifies CASSQGDGLNYGYTF.

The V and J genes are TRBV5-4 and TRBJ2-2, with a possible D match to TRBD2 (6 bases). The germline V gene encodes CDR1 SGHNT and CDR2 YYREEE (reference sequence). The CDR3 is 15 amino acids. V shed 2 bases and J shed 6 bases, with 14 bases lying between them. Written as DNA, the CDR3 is TGTGCCAGCAGCTTTTTGGGGACTGTTCCCGGGGAGCTGTTTTTT. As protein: CASSFLGTVPGELFF.

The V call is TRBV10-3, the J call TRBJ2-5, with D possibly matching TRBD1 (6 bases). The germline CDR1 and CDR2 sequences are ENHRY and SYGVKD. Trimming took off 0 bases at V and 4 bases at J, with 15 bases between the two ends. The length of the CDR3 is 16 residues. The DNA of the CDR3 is TGTGCCATCAGTGAGTCGCCCAGGGGTCGGGCAGAGACCCAGTACTTC. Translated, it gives CAISESPRGRAETQYF.

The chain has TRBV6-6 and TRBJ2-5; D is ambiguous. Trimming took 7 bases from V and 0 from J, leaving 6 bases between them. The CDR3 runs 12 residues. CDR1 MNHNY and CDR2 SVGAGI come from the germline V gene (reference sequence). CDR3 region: CASNEYQETQYF. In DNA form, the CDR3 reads TGTGCCAGCAATGAGTACCAAGAGACCCAGTACTTC.

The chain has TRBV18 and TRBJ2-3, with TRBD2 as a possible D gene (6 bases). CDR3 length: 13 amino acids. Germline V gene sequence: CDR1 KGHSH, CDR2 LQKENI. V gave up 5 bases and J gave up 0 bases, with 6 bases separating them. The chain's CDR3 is CASSGTSTDTQYF. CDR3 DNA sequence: TGTGCCAGCTCAGGGACTAGCACAGATACGCAGTATTTT.

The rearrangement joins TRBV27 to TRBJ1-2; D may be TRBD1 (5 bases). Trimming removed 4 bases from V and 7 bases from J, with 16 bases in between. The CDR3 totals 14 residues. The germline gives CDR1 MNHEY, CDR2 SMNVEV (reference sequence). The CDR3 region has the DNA TGTGCCAGCAGTTCCCGCAGGGAGGACTCTGGCTACACCTTC. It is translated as CASSSRREDSGYTF.

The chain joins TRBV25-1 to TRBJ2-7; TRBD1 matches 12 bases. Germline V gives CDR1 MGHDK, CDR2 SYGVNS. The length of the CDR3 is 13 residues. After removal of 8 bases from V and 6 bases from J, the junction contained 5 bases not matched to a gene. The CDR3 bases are TGTGCCAGCGAGGGACAGGGGGCGGGCGAGCAGTACTTC. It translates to CASEGQGAGEQYF.